This T cell receptor (beta chain) was found in a study of tumor and adjacent non-tumor tissue in lung cancer. Per germline, CDR1 DFQATT and CDR2 SNEGSKA (reference sequence). The length of the CDR3 is 14 residues. A note on this clonotype: One end of the junction is discordant with germline, which a read error may explain.

A modified ARM-PCR protocol with three rounds of nested PCR amplified TCRbeta. TCRdb ran MiXCR on the multiplex PCR reads and lists one entry per CDR3 protein. This sample has 100,000 or so distinct CDR3 sequences, with roughly 60% found just once. The template was RNA from unsorted bulk tissue. This non-tumor lung sample came from over 3 cm beyond the tumor edge. The genes are TRBV20-1 and TRBJ1-1, with 7 positions matching TRBD1. This clonotype originated in a man under 40 with non-small cell lung cancer. Sequenced sample: distant non-tumor lung tissue. The CDR3 reads CNARGWTGNTEAFF. The CDR3 DNA reads as TGCAATGCTAGAGGATGGACAGGGAACACTGAAGCTTTCTTT.